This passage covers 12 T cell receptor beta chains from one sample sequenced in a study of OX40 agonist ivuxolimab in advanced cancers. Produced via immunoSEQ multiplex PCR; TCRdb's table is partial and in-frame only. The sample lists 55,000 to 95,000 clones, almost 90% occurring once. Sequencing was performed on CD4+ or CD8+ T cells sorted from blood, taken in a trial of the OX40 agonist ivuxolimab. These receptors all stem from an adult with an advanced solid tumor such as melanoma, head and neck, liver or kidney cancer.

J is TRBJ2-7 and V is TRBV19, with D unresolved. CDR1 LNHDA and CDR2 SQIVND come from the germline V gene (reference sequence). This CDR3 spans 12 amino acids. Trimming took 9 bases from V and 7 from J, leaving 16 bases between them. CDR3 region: CARGASLREQYF. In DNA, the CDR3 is TGTGCCAGAGGAGCCTCTCTACGTGAGCAGTACTTC.

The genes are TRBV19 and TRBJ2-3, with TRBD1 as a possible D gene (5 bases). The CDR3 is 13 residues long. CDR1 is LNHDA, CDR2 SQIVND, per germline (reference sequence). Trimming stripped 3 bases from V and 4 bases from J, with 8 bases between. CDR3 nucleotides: TGTGCCAGTAGTATGCAGGGCGCAGATACGCAGTATTTT. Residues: CASSMQGADTQYF.

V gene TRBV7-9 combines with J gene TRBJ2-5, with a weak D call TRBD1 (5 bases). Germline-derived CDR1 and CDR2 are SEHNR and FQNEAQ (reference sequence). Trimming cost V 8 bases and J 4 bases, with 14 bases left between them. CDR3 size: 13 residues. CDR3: CASLGVGLETQYF. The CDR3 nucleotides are TGTGCCAGCCTCGGTGTGGGGCTAGAGACCCAGTACTTC.

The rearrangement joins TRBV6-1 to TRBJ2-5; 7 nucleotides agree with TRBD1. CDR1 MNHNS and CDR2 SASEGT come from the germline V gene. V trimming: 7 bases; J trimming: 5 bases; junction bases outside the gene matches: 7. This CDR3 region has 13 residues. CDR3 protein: CASNTDRDETQYF. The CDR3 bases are TGTGCCAGCAATACCGACAGGGATGAGACCCAGTACTTC.

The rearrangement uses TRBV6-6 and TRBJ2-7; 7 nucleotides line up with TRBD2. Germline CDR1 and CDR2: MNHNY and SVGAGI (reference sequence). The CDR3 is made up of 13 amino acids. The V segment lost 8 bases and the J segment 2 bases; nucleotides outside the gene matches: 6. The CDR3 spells CASHAGEAYEQYF. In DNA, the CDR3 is TGTGCCAGCCACGCGGGGGAGGCCTACGAGCAGTACTTC.

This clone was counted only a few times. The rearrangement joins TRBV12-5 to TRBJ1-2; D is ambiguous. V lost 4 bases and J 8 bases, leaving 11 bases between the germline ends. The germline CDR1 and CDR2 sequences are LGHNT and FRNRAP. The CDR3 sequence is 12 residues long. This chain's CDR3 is CASGYNERGYTF. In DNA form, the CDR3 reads TGTGCTAGTGGTTACAACGAACGGGGCTACACCTTC.

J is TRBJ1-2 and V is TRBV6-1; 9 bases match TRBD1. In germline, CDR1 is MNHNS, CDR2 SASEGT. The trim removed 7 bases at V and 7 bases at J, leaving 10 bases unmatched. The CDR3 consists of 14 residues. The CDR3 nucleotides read TGTGCCAGCACCGACAGGGGGTGGATCGGTGGCTACACCTTC. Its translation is CASTDRGWIGGYTF.

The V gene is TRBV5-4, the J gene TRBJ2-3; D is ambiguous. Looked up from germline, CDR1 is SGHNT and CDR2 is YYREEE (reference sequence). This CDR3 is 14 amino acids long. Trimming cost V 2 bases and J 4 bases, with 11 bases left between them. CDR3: CASSFGPAADTQYF. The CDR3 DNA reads TGTGCCAGCAGCTTCGGACCGGCGGCAGATACGCAGTATTTT.

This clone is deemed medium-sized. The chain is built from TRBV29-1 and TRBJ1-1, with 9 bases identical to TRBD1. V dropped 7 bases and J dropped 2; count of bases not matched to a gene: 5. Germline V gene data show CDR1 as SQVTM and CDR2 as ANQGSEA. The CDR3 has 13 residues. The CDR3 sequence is CSGGDRVNTEAFF. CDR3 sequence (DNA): TGCAGCGGGGGGGACAGGGTAAACACTGAAGCTTTCTTT.

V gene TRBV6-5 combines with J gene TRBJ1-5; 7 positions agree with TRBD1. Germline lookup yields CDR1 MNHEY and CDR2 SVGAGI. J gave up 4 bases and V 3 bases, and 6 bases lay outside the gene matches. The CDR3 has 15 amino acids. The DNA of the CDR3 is TGTGCCAGCAGTTATGACGGGACAGCGAATCAGCCCCAGCATTTT. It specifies CASSYDGTANQPQHF.

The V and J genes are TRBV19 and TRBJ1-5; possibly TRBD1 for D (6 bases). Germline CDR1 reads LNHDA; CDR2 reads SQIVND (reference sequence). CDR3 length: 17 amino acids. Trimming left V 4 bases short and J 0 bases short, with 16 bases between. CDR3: CASSTLTQGYSNQPQHF. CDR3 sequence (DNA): TGTGCCAGTAGTACATTAACCCAGGGGTATAGCAATCAGCCCCAGCATTTT.

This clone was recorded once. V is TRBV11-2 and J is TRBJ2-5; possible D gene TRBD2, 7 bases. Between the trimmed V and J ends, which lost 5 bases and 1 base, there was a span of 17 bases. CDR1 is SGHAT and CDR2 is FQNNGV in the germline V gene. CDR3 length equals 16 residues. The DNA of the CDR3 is TGTGCCAGCAGCCTATTGGGCGGGGGCCTCCAAGAGACCCAGTACTTC. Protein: CASSLLGGGLQETQYF. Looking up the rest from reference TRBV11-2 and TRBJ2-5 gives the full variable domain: EAGVAQSPRYKIIEKRQSVAFWCNPISGHATLYWYQQILGQGPKLLIQFQNNGVVDDSQLPKDRFSAERLKGVDSTLKIQPAKLEDSAVYLCASSLLGGGLQETQYFGPGTRLLVL.